Listed here are 13 T cell receptor beta chains from one sample, sequenced in a study of blood T cell repertoires in COVID-19. The repertoire was sequenced with immunoSEQ multiplex PCR; TCRdb's copy has only in-frame clones and lacks some. The top ten hold approximately 3.2% of the sample, which has over 200,000 clones, 70% to 80% seen once. The sample comprised peripheral blood. The receptors derive from an elderly woman with acute or convalescent COVID-19.

The rearrangement links TRBV5-1 to TRBJ1-1; 7 positions match TRBD1. Per germline, CDR1 SGHRS and CDR2 YFSETQ. J lost 6 bases, V lost 0 bases, and 5 bases had no gene match. The length of the CDR3 is 14 residues. CDR3 sequence reads: CASSLVRGKSEAFF. In DNA, the CDR3 is TGCGCCAGCAGCTTGGTCAGGGGGAAGTCTGAAGCTTTCTTT.

The chain joins TRBV11-3 to TRBJ2-4, with TRBD1 matching 7 bases. Germline-derived CDR1 and CDR2 are SGHNT and YENEEA. This CDR3 has 18 residues. J gave up 5 bases and V 0 bases, and 13 bases lay outside the gene matches. The CDR3 DNA is TGTGCCAGCAGCTTAGATCTAACAGGGGATCGAACCGAAAACATTCAGTACTTC. Amino acid sequence: CASSLDLTGDRTENIQYF.

This rearrangement joins TRBV20-1 to TRBJ2-4, with 8 bases aligning to TRBD2. The CDR3 has 16 residues. Germline V gene lookup returns CDR1 DFQATT and CDR2 SNEGSKA (reference sequence). The ends lost 3 bases at V and 10 bases at J; junction bases unmatched: 17. CDR3 in DNA: TGCAGTGCTAGTTCGGTAACTCGGGGGGCTAGCGGGATTCAGTACTTC. Amino acid sequence: CSASSVTRGASGIQYF.

This chain uses TRBV5-4 with TRBJ2-1; the D gene is possibly TRBD1 (6 bases). There are 15 residues in the CDR3. Per germline, CDR1 SGHNT and CDR2 YYREEE (reference sequence). V was pared by 4 bases and J by 4 bases, with 15 bases between. DNA for the CDR3: TGTGCCAGCAGCCACCCTTCGGACAGATACAATGAGCAGTTCTTC. Residues: CASSHPSDRYNEQFF.

V is TRBV2 and J is TRBJ1-2; TRBD1 agrees at 12 bases. The V gene's germline CDR1 is SNHLY and CDR2 FYNNEI. CDR3 length equals 14 residues. V was clipped by 6 bases and J by 4 bases; unmatched bases: 3. CDR3 amino acids: CASRGQGAVYGYTF. The CDR3 DNA sequence: TGTGCCAGCAGGGGACAGGGGGCGGTCTATGGCTACACCTTC. The full variable domain, with the rest looked up from reference TRBV2 and TRBJ1-2, is EPEVTQTPSHQVTQMGQEVILRCVPISNHLYFYWYRQILGQKVEFLVSFYNNEISEKSEIFDDQFSVERPDGSNFTLKIRSTKLEDSAMYFCASRGQGAVYGYTFGSGTRLTVV.

This clone was found a few times. The rearrangement uses TRBV3-1 (or the pseudogene TRBV3-2) and TRBJ1-1; the D gene is possibly TRBD1 (5 bases). The CDR3 has 13 residues. V lost 6 bases and J 4 bases, leaving 12 bases between the germline ends. Germline values: CDR1 LGHDT, CDR2 YNNKEL (reference sequence). As DNA, the CDR3 is TGTGCCAGCAGTTACGGGGGAGGCACTGAAGCTTTCTTT. Amino acids: CASSYGGGTEAFF.

The chain links TRBV7-2 to TRBJ1-5, with 7 bases lining up with TRBD1. The length of the CDR3 is 13 residues. Germline CDR1 SGHTA, CDR2 FQGNSA. Losses at the gene ends were 4 bases for V and 7 bases for J; bases not matched to a gene: 4. The chain's CDR3 is CASSSRQGQPQHF. The CDR3 nucleotides read TGTGCCAGCAGCTCAAGACAGGGCCAGCCCCAGCATTTT.

This clone was counted a few times. The same CDR3 arises from other DNA sequences in this sample as well. V gene TRBV9 combines with J gene TRBJ2-5, with 8 bases that match TRBD1. Germline CDR1 is SGDLS and CDR2 is YYNGEE. The CDR3 is 14 amino acids. V gave up 3 bases and J gave up 7 bases; unmatched junction bases: 8. The CDR3 loop reads CASSATGGWGTQYF. The CDR3 DNA reads as TGTGCCAGCAGCGCTACAGGGGGTTGGGGGACCCAGTACTTC. The full variable domain, rest sourced from reference TRBV9 and TRBJ2-5, is DSGVTQTPKHLITATGQRVTLRCSPRSGDLSVYWYQQSLDQGLQFLIQYYNGEERAKGNILERFSAQQFPDLHSELNLSSLELGDSALYFCASSATGGWGTQYFGPGTRLLVL.

This chain joins TRBV6-5 and TRBJ1-1; 8 bases agree with TRBD1. CDR1 is MNHEY, CDR2 SVGAGI, per germline. The CDR3 runs to 16 residues. Losses at the gene ends were 1 base for V and 5 bases for J; bases not matched to a gene: 9. The CDR3 DNA sequence: TGTGCCAGCAGTTACTTATTTCCAGGGGGCAGGACTGAAGCTTTCTTT. This codes for CASSYLFPGGRTEAFF.

The chain couples TRBV5-5 to TRBJ2-7, with 10 nucleotides matching TRBD2. CDR1 SGHKS and CDR2 YYEKEE come from the germline V gene (reference sequence). Trimming removed 4 bases from V and 2 bases from J; junction bases left unmatched: 12. This CDR3 comprises 17 residues. The CDR3 protein is CASSRTQLAGIPYEQYF. CDR3 sequence (DNA): TGTGCCAGCAGCCGCACCCAACTAGCGGGAATCCCCTACGAGCAGTACTTC.

This clone was counted once. The chain employs TRBV6-6 and TRBJ2-3, with 7 bases fitting TRBD1. CDR1 is MNHNY and CDR2 is SVGAGI in the germline V gene (reference sequence). The CDR3 runs to 15 residues. Germline trimming cut 7 bases from V and 2 bases from J; bases unmatched to any gene: 9. The CDR3 protein is CASNQGRGLTDTQYF. The CDR3 DNA follows: TGTGCCAGCAACCAGGGAAGGGGGCTCACAGATACGCAGTATTTT.

V is TRBV28 and J is TRBJ1-5, with TRBD1 as a possible D gene (5 bases). V was cut by 5 bases and J by 1 base, with 15 bases left in between. CDR3 length equals 16 residues. Germline V lookup: CDR1 MDHEN, CDR2 SYDVKM. The DNA for the CDR3 is TGTGCCAGCAGTGCTATCACGGGGGGGAGCAATCAGCCCCAGCATTTT. Protein sequence: CASSAITGGSNQPQHF.

This clone was seen only a few times. The rearrangement uses TRBV27 and TRBJ1-2; 7 bases are shared with TRBD1. The CDR3 runs to 17 residues. J was trimmed by 2 bases and V by 6 bases; bases with no gene match: 15. Germline loops: CDR1 MNHEY, CDR2 SMNVEV (reference sequence). The CDR3 DNA reads as TGTGCCAGCAGCCGGACAGGCTTGAGGTCCCTGAACTATGGCTACACCTTC. Translation gives CASSRTGLRSLNYGYTF.